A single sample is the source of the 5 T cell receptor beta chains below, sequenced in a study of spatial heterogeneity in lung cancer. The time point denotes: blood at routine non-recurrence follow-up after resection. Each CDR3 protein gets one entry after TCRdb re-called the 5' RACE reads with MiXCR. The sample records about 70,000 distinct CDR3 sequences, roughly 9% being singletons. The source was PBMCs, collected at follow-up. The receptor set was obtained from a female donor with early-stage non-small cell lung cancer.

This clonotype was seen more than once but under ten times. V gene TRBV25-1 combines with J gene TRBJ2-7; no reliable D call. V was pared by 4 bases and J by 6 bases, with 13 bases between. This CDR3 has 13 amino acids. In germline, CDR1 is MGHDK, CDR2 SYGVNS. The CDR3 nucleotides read TGTGCCAGCAGTGCCCAAGCCGTGCGCGAGCAGTACTTC. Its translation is CASSAQAVREQYF.

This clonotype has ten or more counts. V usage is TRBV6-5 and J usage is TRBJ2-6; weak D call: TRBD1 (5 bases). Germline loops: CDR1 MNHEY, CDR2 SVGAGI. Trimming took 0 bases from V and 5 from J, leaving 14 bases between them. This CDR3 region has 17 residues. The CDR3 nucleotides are TGTGCCAGCAGTTACTCCCGACAGTCTTCGAGGGCCAACGTCCTGACTTTC. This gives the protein CASSYSRQSSRANVLTF.

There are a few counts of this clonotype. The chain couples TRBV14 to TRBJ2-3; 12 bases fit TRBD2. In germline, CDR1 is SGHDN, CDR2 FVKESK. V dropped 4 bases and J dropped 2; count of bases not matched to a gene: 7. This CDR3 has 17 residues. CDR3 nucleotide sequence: TGTGCCAGCAGCCGCCAGACTAGCGGGAGTTTCACAGATACGCAGTATTTT. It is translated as CASSRQTSGSFTDTQYF.

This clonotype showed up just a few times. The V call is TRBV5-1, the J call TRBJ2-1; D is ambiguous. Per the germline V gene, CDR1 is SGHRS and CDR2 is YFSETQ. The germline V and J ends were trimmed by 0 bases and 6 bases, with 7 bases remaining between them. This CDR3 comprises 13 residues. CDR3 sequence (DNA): TGCGCCAGCAGCTTGGTTAGCACCAATGAGCAGTTCTTC. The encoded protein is CASSLVSTNEQFF.

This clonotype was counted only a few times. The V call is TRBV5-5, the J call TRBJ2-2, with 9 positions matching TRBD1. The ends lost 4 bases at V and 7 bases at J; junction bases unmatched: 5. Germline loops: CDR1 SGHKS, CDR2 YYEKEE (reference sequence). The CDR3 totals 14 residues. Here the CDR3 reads CASSIGQGIGELFF. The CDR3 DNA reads TGTGCCAGCAGCATAGGACAGGGGATCGGGGAGCTGTTTTTT. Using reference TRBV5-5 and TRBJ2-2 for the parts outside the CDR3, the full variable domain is DAGVTQSPTHLIKTRGQQVTLRCSPISGHKSVSWYQQVLGQGPQFIFQYYEKEERGRGNFPDRFSARQFPNYSSELNVNALLLGDSALYLCASSIGQGIGELFFGEGSRLTVL.